Included here is one TCR beta chain sequence, with context. Its antigen is undetermined. The sample is drawn from a study of CD8 T cells in Susac syndrome. It was with random hexamers that roughly 0.5 to 1 ug RNA was reverse transcribed. In TCRdb, the immunoSEQ multiplex PCR reads were re-called with MiXCR into one record per CDR3 protein. The repertoire holds some 140,000 distinct CDR3 sequences, with around 93% as singletons. The CDR3 runs 15 residues. After removal of 4 bases from V and 10 bases from J, the junction contained 8 bases not matched to a gene. Findings and limits, study-wide: The study acknowledged a relatively small number of individuals in its TCR sequencing and HLA analysis.

This clonotype was obtained from a human donor with Susac syndrome. This chain links TRBV12-3 or TRBV12-4 with TRBJ2-1, with 12 bases identical to TRBD2. The material sequenced was CD8+ T cells from PBMCs. The CDR3 bases are TGTGCCAGCAGTTATGGACTAGCGGGGTCCGGGGAGCAGTTCTTC. It is translated as CASSYGLAGSGEQFF.